Below, one T cell receptor beta chain is given with its context. Unmatched junction bases numbered 4, after V lost 2 bases and J lost 2 bases. The germline gives CDR1 MNHEY, CDR2 SVGAGI. The CDR3 covers 15 residues. This sample was included in a study of blood T cell repertoires in COVID-19. TCRdb's table, derived via immunoSEQ multiplex PCR, lists solely in-frame clones and lacks some. The table shows more than 200,000 clones, with about 86% occurring only once. The specimen was peripheral blood. V and J are TRBV6-5 and TRBJ2-3; 7 bases match TRBD2. The TCR sequence derives from a woman aged 45 to 65 with COVID-19, enrolled during active disease. The chain's CDR3 is CASSYGGVHTDTQYF. Here the CDR3 DNA reads TGTGCCAGCAGTTACGGGGGGGTTCACACAGATACGCAGTATTTT.